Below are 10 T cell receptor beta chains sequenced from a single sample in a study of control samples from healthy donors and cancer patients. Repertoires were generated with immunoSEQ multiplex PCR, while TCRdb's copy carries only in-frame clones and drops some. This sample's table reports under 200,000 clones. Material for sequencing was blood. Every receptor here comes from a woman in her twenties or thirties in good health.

CDR3 in amino acids: CASSLQNSHNEKLFF. In nucleotides, the CDR3 is TGTGCCAGCAGCTTACAGAACAGCCATAATGAAAAACTGTTTTTT. This chain links TRBV7-2 with TRBJ1-4; no reliable D call. Germline V gene data show CDR1 as SGHTA and CDR2 as FQGNSA. The ends were cut back, 2 bases at V and 4 bases at J, with 11 bases in the middle. The CDR3 runs 15 residues.

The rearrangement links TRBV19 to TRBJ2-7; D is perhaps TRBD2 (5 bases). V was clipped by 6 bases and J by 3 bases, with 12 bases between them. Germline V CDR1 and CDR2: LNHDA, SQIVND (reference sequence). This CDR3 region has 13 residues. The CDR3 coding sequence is TGTGCCAGTAGCGTAGCGTACCTCTACGAGCAGTACTTC. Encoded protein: CASSVAYLYEQYF.

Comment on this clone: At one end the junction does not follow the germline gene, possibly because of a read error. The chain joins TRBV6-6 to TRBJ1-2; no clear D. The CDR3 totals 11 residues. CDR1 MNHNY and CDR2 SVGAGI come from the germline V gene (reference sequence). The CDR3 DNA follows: TGTGCCAGCAGTTATGCACCTCACTTATACTTC. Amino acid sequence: CASSYAPHLYF.

The CDR3 loop is CASRPPYRGGDEKLFF. In DNA, the CDR3 is TGTGCCAGCAGGCCCCCGTACAGGGGCGGAGATGAAAAACTGTTTTTT. The V and J genes are TRBV2 and TRBJ1-4, with 7 bases identical to TRBD1. Germline CDR1 SNHLY, CDR2 FYNNEI. The CDR3 covers 16 residues. The V gene end was trimmed by 6 bases and the J gene end by 6 bases; junction bases not matched to a gene: 13.

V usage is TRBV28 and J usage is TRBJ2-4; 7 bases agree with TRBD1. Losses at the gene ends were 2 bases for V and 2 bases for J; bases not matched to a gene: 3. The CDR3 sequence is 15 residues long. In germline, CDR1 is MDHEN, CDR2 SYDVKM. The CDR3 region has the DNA TGTGCCAGCAGTTTACAAGGGGGCCCCAAAAACATTCAGTACTTC. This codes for CASSLQGGPKNIQYF.

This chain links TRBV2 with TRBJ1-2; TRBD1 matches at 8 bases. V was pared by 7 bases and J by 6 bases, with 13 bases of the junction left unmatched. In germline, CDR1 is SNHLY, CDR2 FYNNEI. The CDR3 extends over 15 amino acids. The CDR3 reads CASNRGGQASHGYTF. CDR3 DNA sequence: TGTGCCAGCAATCGTGGGGGACAGGCGTCCCATGGCTACACCTTC.

The CDR3 DNA sequence: TGTGCCAGTAGTTATGGGGACAGGGCGGGCAATCAGCCCCAGCATTTT. Its protein product is CASSYGDRAGNQPQHF. The chain joins TRBV19 to TRBJ1-5; 9 positions agree with TRBD1. Trimming took 5 bases from V and 2 from J; bases not matched to a gene: 7. CDR3 length: 16 residues. Germline V lookup: CDR1 LNHDA, CDR2 SQIVND (reference sequence).

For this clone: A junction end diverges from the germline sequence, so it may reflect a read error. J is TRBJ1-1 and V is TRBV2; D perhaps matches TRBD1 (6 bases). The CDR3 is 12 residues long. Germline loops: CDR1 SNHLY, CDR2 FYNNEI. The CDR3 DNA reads TGTGCCAGCAAACACAGGGACTTCCCGAGCGTCTTT. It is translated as CASKHRDFPSVF.

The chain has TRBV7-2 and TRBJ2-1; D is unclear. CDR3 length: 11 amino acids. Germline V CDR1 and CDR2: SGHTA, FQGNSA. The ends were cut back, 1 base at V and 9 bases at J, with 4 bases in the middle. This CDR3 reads CASSLGGEQFF. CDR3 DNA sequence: TGTGCCAGCAGCTTAGGAGGTGAGCAGTTCTTC. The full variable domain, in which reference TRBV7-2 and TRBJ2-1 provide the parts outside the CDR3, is GAGVSQSPSNKVTEKGKDVELRCDPISGHTALYWYRQSLGQGLEFLIYFQGNSAPDKSGLPSDRFSAERTGGSVSTLTIQRTQQEDSAVYLCASSLGGEQFFGPGTRLTVL.

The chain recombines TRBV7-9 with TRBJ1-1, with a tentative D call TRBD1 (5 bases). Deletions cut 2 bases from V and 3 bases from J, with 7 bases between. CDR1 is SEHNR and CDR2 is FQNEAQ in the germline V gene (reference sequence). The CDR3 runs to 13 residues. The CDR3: CASSLLGDTEAFF. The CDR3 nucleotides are TGTGCCAGCAGCTTACTGGGGGACACTGAAGCTTTCTTT.